A single sample gave rise to the 5 T cell receptor beta chains below, sequenced in a study of cytomegalovirus exposure and HLA in healthy donors. The PCR employed 60 Vbeta primers together with 13 Jbeta primers. The data were produced by immunoSEQ multiplex PCR, yet TCRdb's version contains in-frame clones alone and is incomplete. Recorded for this sample: 30,000 to 50,000 clones. Sequencing was done on a sample of PBMCs. The receptor set was obtained from a woman in her 30s in good health and CMV-seropositive.

V gene TRBV5-6 combines with J gene TRBJ2-5; 8 bases agree with TRBD1. Germline CDR1 is SGHDT and CDR2 is YYEEEE. Trimming took 4 bases from V and 5 from J; bases not matched to a gene: 10. There are 15 residues in the CDR3. CDR3 in amino acids: CASSKRDRKGETQYF. CDR3 DNA: TGTGCCAGCAGCAAACGGGACAGGAAAGGGGAGACCCAGTACTTC.

With respect to this clone: The identical CDR3 is also encoded by other nucleotide sequences in the sample. The rearrangement links TRBV4-1 to TRBJ1-6, with 7 bases identical to TRBD1. Trimming took 2 bases from V and 0 from J; bases not matched to a gene: 1. CDR3 length: 16 amino acids. CDR1 and CDR2 from the germline V gene are MGHRA and YSYEKL. This CDR3 reads CASSQTGVSYNSPLHF. The CDR3 DNA follows: TGCGCCAGCAGCCAAACAGGGGTCTCCTATAATTCACCCCTCCACTTT.

The chain couples TRBV19 to TRBJ1-2, with TRBD1 matching over 11 bases. The junction had 4 bases not matched to a gene; V was cut back by 5 bases and J by 8 bases. The CDR3 is 13 amino acids. Germline V gene sequence: CDR1 LNHDA, CDR2 SQIVND (reference sequence). CDR3 sequence: CASSGQGARGYTF. CDR3 nucleotides: TGTGCCAGTAGTGGACAGGGGGCTCGGGGCTACACCTTC.

This rearrangement joins TRBV7-2 to TRBJ2-1, with 7 bases aligning to TRBD1. CDR3 length: 15 residues. V lost 5 bases, J lost 1 base, and 5 bases stayed unmatched. Germline CDR1 and CDR2: SGHTA and FQGNSA. Here the CDR3 reads CASSRRQGSYNEQFF. The CDR3 nucleotides are TGTGCCAGCAGCCGCCGACAGGGATCCTACAATGAGCAGTTCTTC.

The V call is TRBV7-8, the J call TRBJ1-3; TRBD1 agrees at 8 bases. The CDR3 is 17 residues long. Germline assignment: CDR1 SGHVS and CDR2 FQNEAQ. The junction had 9 bases not matched to a gene; V was cut back by 5 bases and J by 0 bases. CDR3 protein: CASSTVSGQASGNTIYF. The CDR3 DNA sequence: TGTGCCAGCAGCACCGTATCGGGACAGGCCTCTGGAAACACCATATATTTT.